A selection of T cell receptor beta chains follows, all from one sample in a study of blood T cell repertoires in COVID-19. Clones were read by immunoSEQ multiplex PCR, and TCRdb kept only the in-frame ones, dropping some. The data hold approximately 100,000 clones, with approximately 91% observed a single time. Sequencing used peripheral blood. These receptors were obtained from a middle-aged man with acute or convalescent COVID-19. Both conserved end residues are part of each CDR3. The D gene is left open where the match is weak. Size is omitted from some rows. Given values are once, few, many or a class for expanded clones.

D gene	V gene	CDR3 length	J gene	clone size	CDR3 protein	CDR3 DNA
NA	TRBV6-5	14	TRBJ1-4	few	CASSYGSTGEKLFF	TGTGCCAGCAGCTACGGATCCACCGGGGAAAAACTGTTTTTT
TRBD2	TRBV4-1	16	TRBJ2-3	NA	CASSQGLGGSTDTQYF	TGCGCCAGCAGCCAAGGCCTCGGGGGGTCCACAGATACGCAGTATTTT
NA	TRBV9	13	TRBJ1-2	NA	CASSPQLDYGYTF	TGTGCCAGCAGCCCACAATTGGACTATGGCTACACCTTC
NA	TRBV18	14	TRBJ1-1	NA	CASSPQGGSTEAFF	TGTGCCAGCTCACCACAGGGGGGGAGCACTGAAGCTTTCTTT
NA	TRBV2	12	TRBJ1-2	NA	CASKLAEYGYTF	TGTGCCAGCAAGTTGGCAGAATATGGCTACACCTTC
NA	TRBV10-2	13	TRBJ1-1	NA	CASSENSYTEAFF	TGCGCCAGCAGTGAGAACAGTTACACTGAAGCTTTCTTT
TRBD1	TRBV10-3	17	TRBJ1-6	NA	CAIRGGPGTGLGSPLHF	TGTGCCATCAGGGGGGGTCCCGGGACAGGGTTAGGTTCACCCCTCCACTTT
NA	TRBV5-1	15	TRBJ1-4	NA	CASSPTTSTNEKLFF	TGCGCCAGCAGCCCGACTACAAGTACTAATGAAAAACTGTTTTTT
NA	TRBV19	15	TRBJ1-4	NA	CASSIRLQGNEKLFF	TGTGCCAGTAGTATTCGTTTACAGGGAAACGAAAAACTGTTTTTT
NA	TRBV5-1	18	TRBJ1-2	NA	CASSLNTRVRQTNYGYTF	TGCGCCAGCAGCTTGAATACTCGGGTGCGTCAAACTAACTATGGCTACACCTTC
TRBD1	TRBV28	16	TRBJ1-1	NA	CASSFTAGTGITEAFF	TGTGCCAGCAGTTTTACAGCCGGGACAGGGATTACTGAAGCTTTCTTT
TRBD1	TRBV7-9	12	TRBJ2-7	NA	CASGTGGYEQYF	TGTGCCAGCGGGACAGGGGGCTACGAGCAGTACTTC
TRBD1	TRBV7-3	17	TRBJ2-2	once	CASSLRPWDRGGGELFF	TGTGCCAGCAGCCTAAGGCCGTGGGACAGGGGAGGCGGGGAGCTGTTTTTT
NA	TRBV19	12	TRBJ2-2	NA	CASRRNTGELFF	TGTGCCAGTAGGCGGAACACCGGGGAGCTGTTTTTT
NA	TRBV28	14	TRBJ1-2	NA	CASGSPWSPYGYTF	TGTGCCAGCGGCTCTCCTTGGTCCCCTTATGGCTACACCTTC
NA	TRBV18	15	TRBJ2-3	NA	CASSPPLQGTDTQYF	TGTGCCAGCTCACCACCTTTACAGGGAACAGATACGCAGTATTTT
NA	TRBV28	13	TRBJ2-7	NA	CASSLVRTYEQYF	TGTGCCAGCAGTTTAGTCAGAACCTACGAGCAGTACTTC
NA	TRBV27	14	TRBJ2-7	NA	CASSLLGAVDEQYF	TGTGCCAGCAGTTTACTGGGGGCGGTCGACGAGCAGTACTTC
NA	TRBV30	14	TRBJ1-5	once	CAWSLSGVRQPQHF	TGTGCCTGGAGTTTGTCGGGAGTTAGGCAGCCCCAGCATTTT
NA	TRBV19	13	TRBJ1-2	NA	CASSNIPGDGYTF	TGTGCCAGTAGTAATATACCAGGGGATGGCTACACCTTC
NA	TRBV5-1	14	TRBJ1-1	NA	CASSLTGLNTEAFF	TGCGCCAGCAGCTTGACAGGGTTGAACACTGAAGCTTTCTTT
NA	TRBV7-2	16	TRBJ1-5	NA	CASSLDRNRRGQPQHF	TGTGCCAGCAGCTTAGATCGGAACCGGAGGGGTCAGCCCCAGCATTTT
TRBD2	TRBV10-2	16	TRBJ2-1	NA	CASKLGASGAYNEQFF	TGCGCCAGCAAACTGGGGGCTAGCGGGGCTTACAATGAGCAGTTCTTC
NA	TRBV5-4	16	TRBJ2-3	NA	CASSLGDPSGTDTQYF	TGTGCCAGCAGCTTGGGGGACCCTAGCGGCACAGATACGCAGTATTTT
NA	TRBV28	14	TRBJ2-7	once	CASSSGDLTYEQYF	TGTGCCAGCAGCTCAGGGGACCTTACCTACGAGCAGTACTTC
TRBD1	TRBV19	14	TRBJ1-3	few	CASSTGGSGNTIYF	TGTGCCAGTAGTACAGGGGGCTCTGGAAACACCATATATTTT
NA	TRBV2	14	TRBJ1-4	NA	CASSIERGNEKLFF	TGTGCCAGCAGTATAGAGCGGGGTAATGAAAAACTGTTTTTT
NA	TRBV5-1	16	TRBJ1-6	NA	CASSPGSVRGNSPLHF	TGCGCCAGCAGCCCGGGATCAGTCAGGGGTAATTCACCCCTCCACTTT
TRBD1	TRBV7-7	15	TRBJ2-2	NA	CASSSGQGGTGELFF	TGTGCCAGCAGCTCCGGACAGGGGGGCACCGGGGAGCTGTTTTTT
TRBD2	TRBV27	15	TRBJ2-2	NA	CASSFSGGAPGELFF	TGTGCCAGCAGTTTCTCGGGGGGGGCCCCCGGGGAGCTGTTTTTT
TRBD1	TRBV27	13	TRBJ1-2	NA	CASRSQGVGGYTF	TGTGCCAGCAGATCGCAGGGGGTCGGCGGCTACACCTTC
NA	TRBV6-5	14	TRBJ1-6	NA	CASTERELSSPLHF	TGTGCCAGCACCGAAAGGGAGTTAAGTTCACCCCTCCACTTT
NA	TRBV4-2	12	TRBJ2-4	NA	CASSQDRNIQYF	TGTGCCAGCAGCCAAGATCGAAACATTCAGTACTTC
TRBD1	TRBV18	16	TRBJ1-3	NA	CASSLSRGLSGNTIYF	TGTGCCAGCTCATTATCCAGGGGGCTATCCGGAAACACCATATATTTT
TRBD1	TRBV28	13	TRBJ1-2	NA	CASSSGQNYGYTF	TGTGCCAGCAGTTCGGGACAGAACTATGGCTACACCTTC
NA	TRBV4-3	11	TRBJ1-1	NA	CASSQDREAFF	TGCGCCAGCAGCCAAGATCGGGAAGCTTTCTTT
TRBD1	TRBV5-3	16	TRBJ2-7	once	CARSLWPGTGALEQYF	TGTGCCAGAAGCCTATGGCCCGGGACAGGAGCCCTCGAGCAGTACTTC
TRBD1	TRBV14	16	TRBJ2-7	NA	CASSLWATGGCYEQYF	TGTGCCAGCAGCCTTTGGGCTACAGGGGGTTGCTACGAGCAGTACTTC
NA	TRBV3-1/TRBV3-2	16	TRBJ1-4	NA	CASSRTDRLSGEKLFF	TGTGCCAGCAGCCGTACCGACAGGTTGAGTGGTGAAAAACTGTTTTTT
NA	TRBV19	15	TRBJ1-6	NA	CASKGGVQINSPLHF	TGTGCCAGTAAAGGGGGAGTACAGATTAATTCACCCCTCCACTTT
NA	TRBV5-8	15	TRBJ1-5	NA	CAFARSGVGNQPQHF	TGTGCCTTTGCACGTTCGGGGGTTGGCAATCAGCCCCAGCATTTT
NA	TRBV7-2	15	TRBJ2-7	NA	CASSLGAPQPYEQYF	TGTGCCAGCAGCTTAGGGGCTCCACAACCCTACGAGCAGTACTTC
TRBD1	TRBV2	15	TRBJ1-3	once	CASSAIQGAGNTIYF	TGTGCCAGCAGCGCAATACAGGGGGCAGGAAACACCATATATTTT
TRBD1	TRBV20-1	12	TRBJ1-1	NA	CSASSGGTEAFF	TGCAGTGCTAGTTCAGGGGGCACTGAAGCTTTCTTT
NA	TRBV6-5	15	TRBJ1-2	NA	CASSYSIRGGYGYTF	TGTGCCAGCAGTTACTCGATTAGGGGCGGCTATGGCTACACCTTC
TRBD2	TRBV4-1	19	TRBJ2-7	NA	CASSQDRLAGGTSSYEQYF	TGCGCCAGCAGCCAAGATAGGCTAGCGGGGGGTACCAGCTCCTACGAGCAGTACTTC
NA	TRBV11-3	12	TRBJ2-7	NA	CASSFEGEEQYF	TGTGCCAGCAGCTTCGAGGGAGAGGAGCAGTACTTC
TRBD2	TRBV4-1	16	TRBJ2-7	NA	CASSQGTSGDSYEQYF	TGCGCCAGCAGCCAGGGGACTAGCGGGGACTCCTACGAGCAGTACTTC
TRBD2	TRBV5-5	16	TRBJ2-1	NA	CASSPGLAGLYNEQFF	TGTGCCAGCAGCCCAGGACTAGCGGGGTTATACAATGAGCAGTTCTTC
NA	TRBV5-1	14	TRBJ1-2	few	CASSSPEAYYGYTF	TGCGCCAGCAGCTCCCCCGAGGCGTACTATGGCTACACCTTC